Presented here are 8 T cell receptor beta chains from one specimen sequenced in a study of identical twins. TCRdb reprocessed the 5' RACE reads with MiXCR, giving one entry per CDR3 protein. The table shows hundreds of thousands of distinct CDR3 sequences, with around 7% occurring only once. This same sample was also taken into another study, of yellow fever vaccine responses in identical twins.

The sample consisted of memory (CD45RO+) T cells sorted from blood. Receptor source: a woman aged 18-30 years in good health.

The CDR3 region has the DNA TGTGCCAGCAGCTTGCGGGGCGCGGGAGTGGAGACCCAGTACTTC. This translates into CASSLRGAGVETQYF. The chain couples TRBV5-6 to TRBJ2-5; 7 positions match TRBD2. The V gene end was trimmed by 1 base and the J gene end by 5 bases; junction bases not matched to a gene: 8. This CDR3 contains 15 residues. Looked up from germline, CDR1 is SGHDT and CDR2 is YYEEEE.

This clonotype was seen more than once but under ten times. The rearrangement uses TRBV28 and TRBJ2-1, with TRBD2 matching over 14 bases. V lost 10 bases and J lost 8; bases outside the gene matches: 7. The CDR3 sequence is 14 residues long. Germline CDR1 is MDHEN and CDR2 is SYDVKM. CDR3 DNA: TGTGCCACGACGGGACTAGCGGGAGACCATGAGCAGTTCTTC. Translating it yields CATTGLAGDHEQFF.

This clonotype was counted at least ten times. The gene calls are TRBV20-1 and TRBJ1-1; 8 positions agree with TRBD1. The V segment lost 2 bases and the J segment 3 bases; nucleotides outside the gene matches: 5. Germline-derived CDR1 and CDR2 are DFQATT and SNEGSKA (reference sequence). The CDR3 covers 14 residues. The CDR3 here is CSARQGARDTEAFF. CDR3 bases: TGCAGTGCTAGACAGGGGGCGAGGGACACTGAAGCTTTCTTT.

This clonotype was seen a few times. V and J are TRBV29-1 and TRBJ2-3; D possibly corresponds to TRBD2 (5 bases). Germline CDR1 reads SQVTM; CDR2 reads ANQGSEA. There are 15 residues in the CDR3. The V end lost 3 bases, the J end lost 0 bases, and 13 bases lay between the germline ends. The CDR3 region has the DNA TGCAGCGTTGACGGCAAGGGCGGGAGCACAGATACGCAGTATTTT. Protein product: CSVDGKGGSTDTQYF.

The sample holds many counts of this clonotype. The gene calls are TRBV5-1 and TRBJ1-5; 8 nucleotides line up with TRBD1. The J segment lost 6 bases and the V segment lost 1 base, leaving 6 bases of the junction unmatched. The CDR3 loop spans 15 amino acids. The germline gives CDR1 SGHRS, CDR2 YFSETQ. DNA for the CDR3: TGCGCCAGCAGCTTGTATGGACAGGGAGGTCAGCCCCAGCATTTT. Protein product: CASSLYGQGGQPQHF.

The chain couples TRBV10-2 to TRBJ1-1, with 7 bases fitting TRBD1. The CDR3 extends over 13 amino acids. Germline lookup yields CDR1 WSHSY and CDR2 SAAADI. J gave up 8 bases and V 6 bases, and 9 bases lay outside the gene matches. CDR3: CASRGNRGTEAFF. The CDR3, as DNA: TGCGCCAGCAGGGGAAACAGGGGTACCGAAGCTTTCTTT.

V usage is TRBV5-1 and J usage is TRBJ2-7; 9 bases are a match to TRBD1. Per germline, CDR1 SGHRS and CDR2 YFSETQ. The CDR3 runs to 14 residues. The junction had 4 bases not matched to a gene; V was cut back by 0 bases and J by 6 bases. Written as DNA, the CDR3 is TGCGCCAGCAGCTTGGGGGGACAGGGCCTCGAGCAGTACTTC. Translating it yields CASSLGGQGLEQYF.

This clonotype has a handful of counts. The J gene is TRBJ2-1, the V gene TRBV7-2, with TRBD2 matching over 7 bases. Germline CDR1 reads SGHTA; CDR2 reads FQGNSA. V shed 5 bases and J 7 bases; nucleotides not matched to a gene: 11. This CDR3 spans 15 amino acids. The CDR3 DNA follows: TGTGCCAGCAGCCGTACCGGGACTACCCCAAATGAGCAGTTCTTC. As protein: CASSRTGTTPNEQFF.